A single TCR beta chain is shown here with its context. No cognate antigen has been identified for it. Base qualities are not at hand, and no much larger clone is one base apart. This sample is drawn from a study of blood T cell repertoires in COVID-19 (TCRdb year 2020). About the investigation overall: Collaborator samples came from the United States, Italy and Spain and covered acute and convalescent phases of COVID-19. The material from the prospective study consisted of cDNA or gDNA derived from T cells, B-cell-depleted T cells, or PBMCs. Subjects who had been exposed to COVID-19, were actively infected with it, or had recovered from it provided the deeply sampled blood TCRbeta repertoires that made up the dataset. The repertoires were released in a freely available public database intended as a resource for research on the immune response to SARS-CoV-2. The samples were drawn from two sources: the first 160 participants of the ongoing ImmuneRACE study, and 1,254 subjects contributed by 6 global collaborators. A de-identified subject ID, COVID-19 status, age in years and sex were almost always included in the sample metadata. Where available, HLA class I and class II types were obtained from metadata supplied by the sample provider rather than from assay-based typing. The paper as a whole reports these results and caveats: How much clinical and demographic metadata was included differed by source and by participant, and the metadata was provided uncurated.

In Seattle, one collaborating source enrolled patients while the infection was active and tracked those patients longitudinally over the course of disease. Each collaborating institution followed its own protocols to collect whole blood in K2EDTA tubes. For TCRbeta analysis, collaborator samples were shipped as frozen whole blood, as isolated PBMCs, or as DNA extracted from either sample type. The CDR3 starts with the cysteine, ends with the phenylalanine, and has 17 residues. Only the CDR3 portion is preserved as DNA: 51 bases, with reading frame beginning at the first base. Relative to germline, V is missing 2 bases and J is missing 4 bases, with 10 bases of the junction outside any gene match. Taken from the germline V gene, the CDR1 and CDR2 loops are MDHEN and SYDVKM. TCRbeta CDR3 regions were amplified from genomic DNA using the immunoSEQ Assay, a bias-controlled multiplex PCR. As for the original processing: Within the assay, amplification of reference gene primers was used to estimate how many nucleated cells each sample contained. To quantify the absolute abundance of each unique TCRbeta CDR3 rearrangement, sequence reads were collapsed and filtered. For each sample, productive Simpson clonality was calculated as the square root of Simpson's diversity index across productive rearrangements. As stored in TCRdb, this immuneACCESS dataset retains in-frame rearrangements with V and J assigned. A fraction of the clones does not appear; measured against another copy, unresolved V genes explain less than half of the discrepancy, and the remainder lacks a known reason. D and trimming were read from the DNA, whereas the V and J calls and clone size are those reported in that table. The sample table holds roughly 57,000 clones, of which approximately 90% were seen once. Of the sample, approximately 6% is held by the ten largest clones.

The rearrangement joined TRBV28 to TRBJ2-3, and 9 bases in between align with TRBD1. The sample taken for sequencing was peripheral blood. The sequence was collected from a woman aged 60-70 years with COVID-19, enrolled during active disease. The DNA sequence follows: TGTGCCAGCAGTTTAGGGACAGGGAAGTTTGTGGCAGATACGCAGTATTTT. Its translation reads: CASSLGTGKFVADTQYF.